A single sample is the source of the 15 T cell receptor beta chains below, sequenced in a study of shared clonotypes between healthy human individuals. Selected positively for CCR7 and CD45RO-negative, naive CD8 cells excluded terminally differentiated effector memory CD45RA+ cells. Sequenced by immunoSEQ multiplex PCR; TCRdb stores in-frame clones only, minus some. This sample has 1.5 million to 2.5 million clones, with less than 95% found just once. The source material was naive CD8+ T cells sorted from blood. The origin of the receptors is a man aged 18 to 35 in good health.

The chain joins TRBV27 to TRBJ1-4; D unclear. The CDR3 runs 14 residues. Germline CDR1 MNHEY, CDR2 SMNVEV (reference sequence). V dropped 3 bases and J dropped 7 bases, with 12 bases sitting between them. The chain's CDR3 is CASSLGRVSEKLFF. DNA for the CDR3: TGTGCCAGCAGTTTGGGGAGGGTCAGTGAAAAACTGTTTTTT.

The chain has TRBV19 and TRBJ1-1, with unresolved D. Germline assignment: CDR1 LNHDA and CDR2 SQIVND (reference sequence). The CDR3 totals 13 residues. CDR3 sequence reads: CAAKATVNTEAFF. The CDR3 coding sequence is TGTGCGGCAAAGGCCACTGTGAACACTGAAGCTTTCTTT. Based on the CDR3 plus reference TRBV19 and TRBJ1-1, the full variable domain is DGGITQSPKYLFRKEGQNVTLSCEQNLNHDAMYWYRQDPGQGLRLIYYSQIVNDFQKGDIAEGYSVSREKKESFPLTVTSAQKNPTAFYLCAAKATVNTEAFFGQGTRLTVV.

CDR3 sequence reads: CASSFQNYEQYF. The CDR3 nucleotides are TGCGCCAGCAGCTTTCAGAATTACGAGCAGTACTTC. V usage is TRBV10-2 and J usage is TRBJ2-7; no definite D call. Germline loops: CDR1 WSHSY, CDR2 SAAADI. The ends were cut back, 6 bases at V and 4 bases at J, with 10 bases in the middle. This CDR3 is built from 12 residues.

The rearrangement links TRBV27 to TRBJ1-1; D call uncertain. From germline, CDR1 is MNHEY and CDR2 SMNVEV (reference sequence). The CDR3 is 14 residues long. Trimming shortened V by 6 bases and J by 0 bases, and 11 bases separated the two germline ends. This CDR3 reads CASSMQYMNTEAFF. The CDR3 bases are TGTGCCAGCAGCATGCAATATATGAACACTGAAGCTTTCTTT.

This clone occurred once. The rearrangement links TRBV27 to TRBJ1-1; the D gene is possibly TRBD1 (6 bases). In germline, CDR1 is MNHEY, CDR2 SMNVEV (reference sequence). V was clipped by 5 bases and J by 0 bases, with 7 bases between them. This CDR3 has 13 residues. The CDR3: CASSRGMNTEAFF. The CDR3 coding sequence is TGTGCCAGCAGTAGGGGGATGAACACTGAAGCTTTCTTT.

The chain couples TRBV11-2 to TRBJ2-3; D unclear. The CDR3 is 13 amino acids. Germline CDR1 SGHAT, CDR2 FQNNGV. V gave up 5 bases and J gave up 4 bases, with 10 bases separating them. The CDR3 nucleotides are TGTGCCAGCAGCCCCCCGGCCCCAGATACGCAGTATTTT. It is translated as CASSPPAPDTQYF. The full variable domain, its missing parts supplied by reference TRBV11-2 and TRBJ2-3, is EAGVAQSPRYKIIEKRQSVAFWCNPISGHATLYWYQQILGQGPKLLIQFQNNGVVDDSQLPKDRFSAERLKGVDSTLKIQPAKLEDSAVYLCASSPPAPDTQYFGPGTRLTVL.

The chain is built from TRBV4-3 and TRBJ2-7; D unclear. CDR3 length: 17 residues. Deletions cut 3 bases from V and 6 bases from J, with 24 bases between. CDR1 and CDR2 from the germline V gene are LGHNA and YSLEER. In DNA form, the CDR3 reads TGCGCCAGCAGCCAGGGGAAGACCGCGGCGAGTTCCGGCGAGCAGTACTTC. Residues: CASSQGKTAASSGEQYF.

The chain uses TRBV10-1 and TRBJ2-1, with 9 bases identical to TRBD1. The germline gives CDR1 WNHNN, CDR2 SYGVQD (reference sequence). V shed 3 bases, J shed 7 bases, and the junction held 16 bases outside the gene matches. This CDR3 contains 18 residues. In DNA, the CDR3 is TGCGCCAGCAGTGAAGCTGATGGGGGGGACAGGGATCCTAATGAGCAGTTCTTC. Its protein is CASSEADGGDRDPNEQFF.

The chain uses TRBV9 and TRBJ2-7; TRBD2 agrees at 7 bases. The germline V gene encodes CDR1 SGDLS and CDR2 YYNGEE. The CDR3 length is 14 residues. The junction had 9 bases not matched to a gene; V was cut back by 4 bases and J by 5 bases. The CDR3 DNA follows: TGTGCCAGCAGCCTCTCGGTGGGGGGGGACGAGCAGTACTTC. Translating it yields CASSLSVGGDEQYF.

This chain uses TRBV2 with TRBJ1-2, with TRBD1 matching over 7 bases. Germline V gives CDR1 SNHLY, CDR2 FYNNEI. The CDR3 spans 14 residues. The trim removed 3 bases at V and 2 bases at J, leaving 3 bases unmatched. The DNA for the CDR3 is TGTGCCAGCAGTGACCTCAGGGGGAACTATGGCTACACCTTC. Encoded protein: CASSDLRGNYGYTF.

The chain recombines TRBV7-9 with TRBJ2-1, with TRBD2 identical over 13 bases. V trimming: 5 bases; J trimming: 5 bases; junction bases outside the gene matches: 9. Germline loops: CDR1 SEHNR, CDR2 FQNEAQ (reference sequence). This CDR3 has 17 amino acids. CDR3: CASSPSLAGGIHNEQFF. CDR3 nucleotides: TGTGCCAGCAGCCCGTCACTAGCGGGAGGGATCCACAATGAGCAGTTCTTC.

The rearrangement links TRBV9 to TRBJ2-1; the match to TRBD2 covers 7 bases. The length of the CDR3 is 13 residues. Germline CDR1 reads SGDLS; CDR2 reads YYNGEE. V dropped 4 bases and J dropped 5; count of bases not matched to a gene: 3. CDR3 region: CASSPTSHNEQFF. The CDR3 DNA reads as TGTGCCAGCAGCCCGACTAGCCACAATGAGCAGTTCTTC.

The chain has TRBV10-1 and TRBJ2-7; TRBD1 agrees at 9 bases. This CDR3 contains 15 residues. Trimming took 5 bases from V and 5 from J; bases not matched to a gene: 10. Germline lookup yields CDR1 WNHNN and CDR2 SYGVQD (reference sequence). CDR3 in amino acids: CASSPGQGRGDEQYF. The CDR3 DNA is TGCGCCAGCAGTCCCGGACAGGGGCGAGGGGACGAGCAGTACTTC.

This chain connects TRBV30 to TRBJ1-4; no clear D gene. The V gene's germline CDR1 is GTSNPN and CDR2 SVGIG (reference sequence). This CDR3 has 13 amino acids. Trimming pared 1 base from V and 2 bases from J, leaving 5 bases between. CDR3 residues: CAWSGDTNEKLFF. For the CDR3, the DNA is TGTGCCTGGAGTGGGGATACTAATGAAAAACTGTTTTTT.

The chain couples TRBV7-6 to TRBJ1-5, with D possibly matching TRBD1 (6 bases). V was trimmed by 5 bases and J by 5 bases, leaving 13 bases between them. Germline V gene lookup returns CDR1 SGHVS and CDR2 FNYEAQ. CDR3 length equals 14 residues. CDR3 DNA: TGTGCCAGCAGCCAGGAGGCAGGGGATCAGCCCCAGCATTTT. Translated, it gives CASSQEAGDQPQHF.